The clone carrying this TCR beta chain was counted ten times or more. This sample is drawn from a study of T cells after posttransplantation cyclophosphamide. Trimming left V 7 bases short and J 0 bases short, with 17 bases between. Germline values: CDR1 SQVTM, CDR2 ANQGSEA. This CDR3 has 15 residues. Cyclophosphamide on days +3 and +4 followed busulfan-fludarabine conditioning and a marrow graft. Assay used: immunoSEQ multiplex PCR; TCRdb lists only in-frame clones, some missing. The table lists roughly 7,200 clones, with no singletons. The material was PBMCs, obtained after allogeneic stem cell transplant with posttransplant cyclophosphamide. The genes are TRBV29-1 and TRBJ2-3; D is possibly TRBD2 (6 bases). The TCR originated in a female patient in her fifties who received an allogeneic stem cell transplant from an unrelated donor, was CMV-positive, and had acute GVHD only. Some T cells may trace back to the graft donor. The CDR3, as DNA: TGCAGCGCCCGGCGTAGCGGATCTAGCACAGATACGCAGTATTTT. Translated, it gives CSARRSGSSTDTQYF.